A single sample is the source of the 28 T cell receptor beta chains below, sequenced in a study of T-cell reconstitution after alpha-beta-depleted transplantation in children. This sample's TCRbeta library carried unique molecular identifier barcodes. Via MiXCR, TCRdb re-called the PCR reads, giving one row per CDR3 protein. The sample holds more than 75,000 distinct CDR3 sequences, around 22% seen once. This specimen consisted of PBMCs, obtained before TCRalphabeta/CD19-depleted stem cell transplant. The receptors derive from a boy between 2 and 10 years old with acute lymphoblastic leukemia, due to receive a stem cell transplant.

This clonotype was detected only a few times. V gene TRBV7-2 combines with J gene TRBJ1-5; possible D gene TRBD1, 6 bases. Trimming cost V 6 bases and J 6 bases, with 18 bases left between them. Germline V CDR1 and CDR2: SGHTA, FQGNSA. This CDR3 spans 15 amino acids. CDR3 sequence reads: CASSTGPGQSQPQHF. In DNA, the CDR3 is TGTGCCAGCAGTACTGGACCGGGACAAAGTCAGCCCCAGCATTTT.

This chain uses TRBV12-3 or TRBV12-4 with TRBJ2-3, with no clear D. Trimming cost V 5 bases and J 1 base, with 7 bases left between them. The CDR3 consists of 13 residues. This CDR3 is CASSVSGTDTQYF. The CDR3 bases are TGTGCCAGCAGTGTCTCTGGCACAGATACGCAGTATTTT.

This rearrangement joins TRBV28 to TRBJ2-5, with 8 bases lining up with TRBD1. The length of the CDR3 is 15 residues. The V gene end was trimmed by 3 bases and the J gene end by 2 bases; junction bases not matched to a gene: 5. The germline V gene has CDR1 MDHEN and CDR2 SYDVKM. The CDR3 sequence: CASSFHRGKQETQYF. In DNA, the CDR3 is TGTGCCAGCAGTTTTCACAGGGGGAAACAAGAGACCCAGTACTTC.

In its sample, this clonotype was seen a few times. The CDR3 coding sequence is TGTGCCAGCCTTCCGGGGGTCCGGACTAGCGGTTCATATGAGCAGTTCTTC. This gives the protein CASLPGVRTSGSYEQFF. The chain links TRBV12-3 or TRBV12-4 to TRBJ2-1; 10 nucleotides line up with TRBD2. This CDR3 region has 17 residues. V shed 8 bases, J shed 8 bases, and the junction held 18 bases outside the gene matches.

The rearrangement uses TRBV3-1 and TRBJ1-2; 7 nucleotides agree with TRBD1. The V gene end was trimmed by 4 bases and the J gene end by 7 bases; junction bases not matched to a gene: 9. The germline V gene has CDR1 LGHDT and CDR2 YNNKEL (reference sequence). This CDR3 is built from 14 residues. DNA of the CDR3: TGTGCCAGCAGCCCCTCAGGGGGGGGAATTGGCTACACCTTC. Translation gives CASSPSGGGIGYTF.

The chain combines TRBV7-2 with TRBJ2-5; the match to TRBD2 covers 10 bases. CDR1 is SGHTA and CDR2 is FQGNSA in the germline V gene. This CDR3 has 17 amino acids. With V trimmed by 5 bases and J by 7 bases, 16 bases remained unmatched. CDR3 sequence (DNA): TGTGCCAGCAGCACCGCGGGACTAGCGAACCGGGGAGGGACCCAGTACTTC. Translation gives CASSTAGLANRGGTQYF.

This clonotype was detected many times. The chain joins TRBV5-1 to TRBJ2-7; D is perhaps TRBD1 (5 bases). From germline, CDR1 is SGHRS and CDR2 YFSETQ. V gave up 3 bases and J gave up 1 base, with 11 bases separating them. The CDR3 sequence is 14 residues long. The DNA for the CDR3 is TGCGCCAGCAGCTCTGGGGCCTTTTCCTACGAGCAGTACTTC. Encoded protein: CASSSGAFSYEQYF.

This clonotype was counted between two and nine times. The rearrangement links TRBV5-6 to TRBJ2-5, with D uncertain. Trimming removed 1 base from V and 5 bases from J, with 6 bases in between. This CDR3 has 12 amino acids. The germline V gene encodes CDR1 SGHDT and CDR2 YYEEEE. The CDR3 here is CASSLYAETQYF. The CDR3 DNA reads as TGTGCCAGCAGCTTGTACGCGGAGACCCAGTACTTC.

The table lists this clonotype with a few counts. The V call is TRBV5-1, the J call TRBJ2-3, with 7 nucleotides matching TRBD1. Germline V lookup: CDR1 SGHRS, CDR2 YFSETQ. The V gene end was trimmed by 4 bases and the J gene end by 5 bases; junction bases not matched to a gene: 19. The CDR3 runs to 18 residues. The CDR3 coding sequence is TGCGCCAGCAGCGCTTCCCCCAGGGGAAACAGGGGTGGAGATACGCAGTATTTT. As protein: CASSASPRGNRGGDTQYF.

The chain links TRBV28 to TRBJ2-1; 8 positions match TRBD2. This CDR3 is built from 15 residues. The germline gives CDR1 MDHEN, CDR2 SYDVKM. J was trimmed by 13 bases and V by 5 bases; bases with no gene match: 16. The CDR3 bases are TGTGCCAGCAGTCCCGGGACTAGTTTTTCAAGTGTACAGTTCTTC. Translation: CASSPGTSFSSVQFF.

The CDR3 nucleotides read TGTGCCAGCAGCCAGTGGGACAGCGACACCGGGGAGCTGTTTTTT. This sequence encodes CASSQWDSDTGELFF. V usage is TRBV3-1 and J usage is TRBJ2-2; 7 nucleotides line up with TRBD1. CDR1 and CDR2 from the germline V gene are LGHDT and YNNKEL (reference sequence). V dropped 3 bases and J dropped 3; count of bases not matched to a gene: 4. The CDR3 length is 15 residues.

The rearrangement joins TRBV20-1 to TRBJ2-5, with D possibly being TRBD2 (5 bases). The V end lost 3 bases, the J end lost 2 bases, and 10 bases lay between the germline ends. Germline loops: CDR1 DFQATT, CDR2 SNEGSKA (reference sequence). The CDR3 is made up of 13 amino acids. The CDR3 sequence is CSARNSVQETQYF. For the CDR3, the DNA is TGCAGTGCTAGGAATAGCGTGCAAGAGACCCAGTACTTC.

There are many counts of this clonotype. The chain uses TRBV4-3 and TRBJ2-6; D not resolved. Germline loops: CDR1 LGHNA, CDR2 YSLEER. V lost 0 bases to trimming and J lost 0 bases, with 6 bases between them. The CDR3 contains 16 residues. This CDR3 reads CASSQDGNSGANVLTF. The CDR3 coding sequence is TGCGCCAGCAGCCAAGATGGGAACTCTGGGGCCAACGTCCTGACTTTC.

A note on this clonotype: Here the CDR3 omits its conserved ending phenylalanine or tryptophan, so a read error is the likely source. The chain employs TRBV9 and TRBJ1-6; D remains unclear. V shed 0 bases and J shed 1 base, with 11 bases lying between them. The CDR3 has 17 residues. Germline V CDR1 and CDR2: SGDLS, YYNGEE. For the CDR3, the DNA is TGTGCCAGCAGCGTAGAAGAGGGTGAGTCCTATAATTCACCCCTCCACCTT. Amino acids: CASSVEEGESYNSPLHL.

The chain couples TRBV3-1 to TRBJ1-2; D is unresolved. Germline V CDR1 and CDR2: LGHDT, YNNKEL (reference sequence). Trimming cost V 1 base and J 7 bases, with 10 bases left between them. This CDR3 contains 13 residues. CDR3 protein: CASSQGAATGYTF. The CDR3 region has the DNA TGTGCCAGCAGCCAAGGGGCAGCTACTGGCTACACCTTC.

This clonotype was counted a few times. The chain combines TRBV4-1 with TRBJ2-1; 7 bases are shared with TRBD2. J gave up 1 base and V 4 bases, and 10 bases lay outside the gene matches. Germline loops: CDR1 MGHRA, CDR2 YSYEKL. The CDR3 totals 17 residues. The CDR3, as DNA: TGCGCCAGCAGCCGCGGAGGACTAGTTTTGTCCTACAATGAGCAGTTCTTC. Amino acids: CASSRGGLVLSYNEQFF.

The chain combines TRBV5-1 with TRBJ2-3; 10 positions agree with TRBD2. J was trimmed by 5 bases and V by 1 base; bases with no gene match: 4. The germline V gene encodes CDR1 SGHRS and CDR2 YFSETQ. The CDR3 extends over 15 amino acids. CDR3 amino acids: CASSLSSGSVDTQYF. The CDR3 DNA is TGCGCCAGCAGCTTGTCTAGCGGGAGTGTAGATACGCAGTATTTT.

In this sample, this clonotype turned up once. The chain recombines TRBV6-5 with TRBJ1-2; tentatively, D is TRBD1 (6 bases). Trimming left V 3 bases short and J 7 bases short, with 12 bases between. This CDR3 has 13 residues. Per the germline V gene, CDR1 is MNHEY and CDR2 is SVGAGI. The DNA of the CDR3 is TGTGCCAGCAGTTATCGGGGGCTGAGTGGCTACACCTTC. Its protein is CASSYRGLSGYTF.

This clonotype has more than one count but fewer than ten. The chain is built from TRBV7-3 and TRBJ2-7; 9 nucleotides line up with TRBD2. The V segment lost 3 bases and the J segment 5 bases; nucleotides outside the gene matches: 8. CDR3 length: 15 residues. Germline V CDR1 and CDR2: SGHTA, FQGTGA. The CDR3 nucleotides read TGTGCCAGCAGCTTGACTAGCGGAGGGTTCCACGAGCAGTACTTC. Translation gives CASSLTSGGFHEQYF.

This clonotype has just a few counts. The chain uses TRBV7-2 and TRBJ1-3; D perhaps matches TRBD1 (6 bases). The CDR3 contains 17 residues. The germline CDR1 and CDR2 sequences are SGHTA and FQGNSA. Trimming removed 5 bases from V and 3 bases from J, with 20 bases in between. The CDR3 protein is CASSRMPRGRFGNTIYF. The CDR3 DNA reads as TGTGCCAGCAGCCGTATGCCCCGGGGGCGCTTTGGAAACACCATATATTTT.

Only a few counts were recorded for this clonotype. The chain recombines TRBV15 with TRBJ2-3, with 9 bases matching TRBD2. The germline V gene has CDR1 LNHNV and CDR2 YYDKDF (reference sequence). This CDR3 is 14 amino acids long. V shed 0 bases and J 9 bases; nucleotides not matched to a gene: 4. CDR3 DNA sequence: TGTGCCACCAGCAGAGAACCGGCGGGAGGGACGCAGTATTTT. Its translation: CATSREPAGGTQYF.

This clonotype was counted a few times. The chain uses TRBV7-8 and TRBJ2-7; no clear D. Germline V gives CDR1 SGHVS, CDR2 FQNEAQ. The ends were cut back, 5 bases at V and 5 bases at J, with 16 bases in the middle. The CDR3 extends over 14 amino acids. DNA for the CDR3: TGTGCCAGCAGCCCAAGCAATGGGAAACACGAGCAGTACTTC. Protein sequence: CASSPSNGKHEQYF.

The chain uses TRBV9 and TRBJ2-2; D not certain. CDR1 and CDR2 (germline): SGDLS, YYNGEE. The CDR3 spans 13 residues. V lost 3 bases, J lost 1 base, and 4 bases lay in between. As DNA, the CDR3 is TGTGCCAGCAGCGCCGGGAACACCGGGGAGCTGTTTTTT. This sequence encodes CASSAGNTGELFF.

The genes are TRBV6-4 and TRBJ2-3, with unresolved D. The V end lost 2 bases, the J end lost 2 bases, and 14 bases lay between the germline ends. The V gene's germline CDR1 is MRHNA and CDR2 SNTAGT. This CDR3 comprises 16 residues. CDR3 protein: CASSDGSQNPTDTQYF. DNA for the CDR3: TGTGCCAGCAGTGACGGTTCCCAGAACCCCACAGATACGCAGTATTTT.

The chain uses TRBV7-2 and TRBJ2-4, with 8 bases lining up with TRBD2. In germline, CDR1 is SGHTA, CDR2 FQGNSA. The CDR3 has 16 residues. V lost 5 bases, J lost 1 base, and 7 bases stayed unmatched. The CDR3 coding sequence is TGTGCCAGCAGCCCCGGGGGCGGGAGGGCCAAAAACATTCAGTACTTC. Translating it yields CASSPGGGRAKNIQYF.

This clonotype has just a few counts. The chain is built from TRBV5-5 and TRBJ2-7, with TRBD1 matching 7 bases. Germline V gene sequence: CDR1 SGHKS, CDR2 YYEKEE (reference sequence). Germline trimming cut 2 bases from V and 0 bases from J; bases unmatched to any gene: 8. This CDR3 comprises 16 residues. The CDR3 loop is CASSLGWGQFSYEQYF. In DNA, the CDR3 is TGTGCCAGCAGCTTAGGTTGGGGACAGTTCTCCTACGAGCAGTACTTC.

The chain combines TRBV12-5 with TRBJ2-1; D is undetermined. The CDR3 runs to 13 residues. Trimming took 1 base from V and 7 from J, leaving 8 bases between them. Germline V gene sequence: CDR1 LGHNT, CDR2 FRNRAP. The CDR3 DNA is TGTGCTAGTGGTTTGGAGCTAGTGAATGAGCAGTTCTTC. This gives the protein CASGLELVNEQFF. The complete variable domain, with remaining parts taken from reference TRBV12-5 and TRBJ2-1, reads DARVTQTPRHKVTEMGQEVTMRCQPILGHNTVFWYRQTMMQGLELLAYFRNRAPLDDSGMPKDRFSAEMPDATLATLKIQPSEPRDSAVYFCASGLELVNEQFFGPGTRLTVL.

This clonotype was counted many times. The chain is built from TRBV14 and TRBJ2-1; D may be TRBD2 (6 bases). Germline V gene sequence: CDR1 SGHDN, CDR2 FVKESK. The CDR3 runs 14 residues. The ends were cut back, 1 base at V and 9 bases at J, with 13 bases in the middle. Here the CDR3 DNA reads TGTGCCAGCAGCCAAGGGGGGACTCGGACTGAGCAGTTCTTC. As protein: CASSQGGTRTEQFF.